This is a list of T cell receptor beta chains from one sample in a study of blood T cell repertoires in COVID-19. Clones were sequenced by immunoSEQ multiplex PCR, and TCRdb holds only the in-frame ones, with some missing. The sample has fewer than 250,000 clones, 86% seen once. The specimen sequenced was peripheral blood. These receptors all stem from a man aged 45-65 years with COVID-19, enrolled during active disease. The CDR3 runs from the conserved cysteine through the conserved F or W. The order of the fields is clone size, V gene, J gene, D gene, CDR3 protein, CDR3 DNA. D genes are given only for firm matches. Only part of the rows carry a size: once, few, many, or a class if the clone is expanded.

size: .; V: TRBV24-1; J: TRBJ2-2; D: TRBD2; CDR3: CATSVGPGGTGELFF; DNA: TGTGCCACCAGTGTTGGACCCGGGGGGACCGGGGAGCTGTTTTTT
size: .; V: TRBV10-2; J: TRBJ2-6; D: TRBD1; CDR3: CASNQGQVGPTSSGANVLTF; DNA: TGCGCCAGCAATCAGGGACAGGTTGGACCCACCAGCTCTGGGGCCAACGTCCTGACTTTC
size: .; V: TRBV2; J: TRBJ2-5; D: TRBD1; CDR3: CASRQTGGPETQYF; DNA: TGTGCCAGCAGGCAGACAGGGGGCCCGGAGACCCAGTACTTC
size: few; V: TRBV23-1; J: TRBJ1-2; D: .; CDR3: CASSQRWTLRASTYGYTF; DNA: TGCGCCAGCAGTCAACGTTGGACCCTCAGGGCCTCGACCTATGGCTACACCTTC
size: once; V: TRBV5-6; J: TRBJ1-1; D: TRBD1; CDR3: CASGRTGTQNTEAFF; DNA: TGTGCCAGCGGTCGGACAGGGACCCAGAACACTGAAGCTTTCTTT
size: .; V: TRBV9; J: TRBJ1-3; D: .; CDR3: CASSVGGVPGNTIYF; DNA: TGTGCCAGCAGCGTAGGGGGAGTCCCTGGAAACACCATATATTTT
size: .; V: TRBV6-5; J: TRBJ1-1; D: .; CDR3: CAVRRSMNTEAFF; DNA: TGTGCCGTTCGGCGGTCCATGAACACTGAAGCTTTCTTT
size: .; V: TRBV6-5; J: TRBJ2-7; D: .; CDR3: CATLGSSYEQYF; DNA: TGTGCCACCCTGGGGAGCTCCTACGAGCAGTACTTC
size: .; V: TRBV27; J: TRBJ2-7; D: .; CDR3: CASSLYYGNSYEQYF; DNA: TGTGCCAGCAGTTTGTACTACGGGAACTCCTACGAGCAGTACTTC
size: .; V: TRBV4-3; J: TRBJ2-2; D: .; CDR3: CASSRSRGRELFF; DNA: TGCGCCAGCAGCCGGAGCCGGGGGAGGGAGCTGTTTTTT
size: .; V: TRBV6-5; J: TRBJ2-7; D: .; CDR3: CASILGQGPEQYF; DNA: TGTGCCAGCATCCTGGGGCAGGGTCCCGAGCAGTACTTC
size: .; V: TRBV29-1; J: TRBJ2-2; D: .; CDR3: CSASGASNTGELFF; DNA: TGCAGCGCGAGTGGGGCCTCGAACACCGGGGAGCTGTTTTTT
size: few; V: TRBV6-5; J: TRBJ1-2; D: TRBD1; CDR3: CASSRDSTNYGYTF; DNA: TGTGCCAGCTCGAGGGACAGTACTAACTATGGCTACACCTTC
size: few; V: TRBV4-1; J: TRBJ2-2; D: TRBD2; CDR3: CASSLAGGLTGELFF; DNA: TGCGCCAGCAGCCTAGCGGGAGGGCTTACCGGGGAGCTGTTTTTT
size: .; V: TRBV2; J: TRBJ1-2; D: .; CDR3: CASSEAGGGVGYTF; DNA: TGTGCCAGCAGTGAAGCGGGTGGCGGGGTTGGCTACACCTTC
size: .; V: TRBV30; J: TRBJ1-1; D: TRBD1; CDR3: CAWSRGTVGAFF; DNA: TGTGCCTGGAGCAGGGGGACAGTTGGAGCTTTCTTT
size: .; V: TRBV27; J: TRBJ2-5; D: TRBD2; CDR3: CASSSVGLAGARETQYF; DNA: TGTGCCAGCAGTTCGGTGGGGCTAGCGGGAGCCCGGGAGACCCAGTACTTC
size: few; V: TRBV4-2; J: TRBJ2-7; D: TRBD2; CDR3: CASSYTSGGSYEQYF; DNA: TGTGCCAGCAGCTACACTAGCGGGGGGTCCTACGAGCAGTACTTC
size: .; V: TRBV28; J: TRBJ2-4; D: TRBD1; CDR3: CASRPTGVGIQYF; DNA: TGTGCCAGCAGACCGACAGGGGTGGGGATTCAGTACTTC
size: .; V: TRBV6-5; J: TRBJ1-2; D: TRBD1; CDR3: CASNGQGPYGYTF; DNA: TGTGCCAGCAATGGACAGGGCCCCTATGGCTACACCTTC
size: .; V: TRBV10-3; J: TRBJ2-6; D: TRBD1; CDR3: CAIGDRVKSGANVLTF; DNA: TGTGCCATAGGGGACAGGGTGAAGTCGGGGGCCAACGTCCTGACTTTC
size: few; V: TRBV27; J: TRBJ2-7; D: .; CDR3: CASRAHALDEQYF; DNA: TGTGCCAGCAGGGCCCATGCCCTGGACGAGCAGTACTTC
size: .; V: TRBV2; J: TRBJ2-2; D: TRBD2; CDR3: CASRRTSGSPGELFF; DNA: TGTGCCAGCAGAAGGACTAGCGGGAGTCCCGGGGAGCTGTTTTTT
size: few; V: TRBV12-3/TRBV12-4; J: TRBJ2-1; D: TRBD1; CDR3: CASRSGGLEQFF; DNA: TGTGCCAGCAGGTCAGGGGGCCTTGAGCAGTTCTTC
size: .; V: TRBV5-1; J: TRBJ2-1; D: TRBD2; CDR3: CASSLVLAGDEQFF; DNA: TGCGCCAGCAGCTTGGTACTAGCGGGGGATGAGCAGTTCTTC
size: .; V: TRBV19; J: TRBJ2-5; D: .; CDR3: CASSQTATGQETQYF; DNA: TGTGCCAGTAGCCAGACAGCGACAGGCCAAGAGACCCAGTACTTC
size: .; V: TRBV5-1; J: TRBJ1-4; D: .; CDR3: CASSQDSYSNEKLFF; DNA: TGCGCCAGCAGCCAGGACAGTTATTCTAATGAAAAACTGTTTTTT